The 5 T cell receptor beta chains listed next were all sequenced from one sample in a study of blood T cell repertoires in COVID-19. Here immunoSEQ multiplex PCR was the method, and the copy in TCRdb shows in-frame clones only, minus some. Of 190,000 or so clones listed, 84% are singletons. The sample consisted of PBMCs or T cells enriched from blood (not recorded which). These receptors were taken from a middle-aged man who had recovered from COVID-19.

This clone was seen only a few times. The gene calls are TRBV7-2 and TRBJ1-2; tentatively, D is TRBD1 (5 bases). Trimming stripped 0 bases from V and 6 bases from J, with 14 bases between. The germline CDR1 and CDR2 sequences are SGHTA and FQGNSA. The CDR3 runs to 15 residues. CDR3 region: CASSLAREGWDGYTF. For the CDR3, the DNA is TGTGCCAGCAGCTTAGCCAGGGAGGGTTGGGATGGCTACACCTTC.

The rearrangement uses TRBV3-1 (or the pseudogene TRBV3-2) and TRBJ2-1; perhaps TRBD2 as D (6 bases). The CDR3 is 13 amino acids. The V end lost 1 base, the J end lost 9 bases, and 10 bases lay between the germline ends. Per the germline V gene, CDR1 is LGHDT and CDR2 is YNNKEL (reference sequence). This chain's CDR3 is CASSQVGAGEQFF. CDR3 in DNA: TGTGCCAGCAGCCAAGTAGGAGCGGGTGAGCAGTTCTTC.

Of note for this clone: Because the CDR3 is missing its conserved closing phenylalanine or tryptophan, this is likely a read error. The DNA is omitted, as the CDR3 cannot be located on it reliably, and the CDR3 follows TCRdb's listing. The CDR3 spells CSAETGGRTIV. The chain links TRBV29-1 to TRBJ1-2; the D segment call TRBD1 is taken from the table without a DNA check. The CDR3 is 11 amino acids long, termini counted. Germline-derived CDR1 and CDR2 are SQVTM and ANQGSEA.

The chain couples TRBV5-8 to TRBJ1-6, with TRBD1 identical over 7 bases. The CDR3 totals 14 residues. Germline V gives CDR1 SGHTS, CDR2 YDEGEE. V dropped 5 bases and J dropped 7; count of bases not matched to a gene: 6. CDR3 sequence reads: CASRGDSGNSPLHF. CDR3 nucleotides: TGTGCCAGCAGGGGGGACAGCGGAAATTCACCCCTCCACTTT.

The chain joins TRBV29-1 to TRBJ2-5; D is ambiguous. Trimming removed 6 bases from V and 2 bases from J, with 7 bases in between. The CDR3 sequence is 11 residues long. Germline values: CDR1 SQVTM, CDR2 ANQGSEA. The CDR3 nucleotides read TGCAGCGTCGCCCGGCAAGAGACCCAGTACTTC. The encoded protein is CSVARQETQYF.